This T cell receptor beta chain was captured in a study of cytomegalovirus exposure and HLA in healthy donors. The PCR made use of 60 Vbeta and 13 Jbeta primers. Some clones are missing from TCRdb's copy, which holds only in-frame ones; the method was immunoSEQ multiplex PCR. The sample has some 120,000 clones, 74% seen once. CDR1 and CDR2 (germline): SGHAT, FQNNGV. This CDR3 region has 12 residues. V dropped 1 base and J dropped 10 bases, with 5 bases sitting between them. The sample consisted of PBMCs. This TCR came from a human donor in good health. V is TRBV11-2 and J is TRBJ1-6; D is perhaps TRBD1 (5 bases). The CDR3 region has the DNA TGTGCCAGCAGCTTAGGGGGCTCACCCCTCCACTTT. Translation gives CASSLGGSPLHF.